This is a list of T cell receptor beta chains from one sample in a study of blood T cells in healthy people across ages. TCRdb independently ran MiXCR on the 5' RACE reads; one entry per CDR3 protein. The table lists over a million distinct CDR3 sequences, about 23% of them singletons. The data were also submitted as part of a second study, on T cells of mothers and their children.

The sample consisted of blood. These receptors originate from a girl aged 2 to 10 in good health. Both conserved end residues are part of each CDR3. The D gene is left open where the match is weak.

cdr3_aa | j_call | v_call | d_call
CASSLYGQSHQPQHF | TRBJ1-5 | TRBV7-2 | -
CSARDEFGQGQGARLTYNEQFF | TRBJ2-1 | TRBV20-1 | TRBD1
CASSYRGPNYGYTF | TRBJ1-2 | TRBV6-5 | TRBD1
CSVLGTGLSEQYF | - | TRBV29-1 | TRBD1
CASSTGVISPLHF | TRBJ1-6 | TRBV6-5 | TRBD1
CASSEGGLFYEQYF | TRBJ2-7 | TRBV2 | TRBD2
CASSSHLTSANEQFF | TRBJ2-1 | TRBV7-2 | TRBD2
CASSLGVGEETQYF | TRBJ2-5 | TRBV7-2 | -
CASTPTSYEQYF | - | TRBV2 | -
CSVDELAGWVGGTDTQYF | TRBJ2-3 | TRBV29-1 | TRBD2
CASSYSGTSPYEQYF | TRBJ2-7 | TRBV6-6 | -
CASRRDRAPYEQYF | TRBJ2-7 | TRBV19 | TRBD1
CASTLDPLYPYGQYF | - | TRBV7-2 | -
CASSPDSSGNTIYF | TRBJ1-3 | TRBV6-5 | -
CASPRPASPGCGKYQETQYF | TRBJ2-5 | TRBV27 | -
CSVDLDGDYGYTF | TRBJ1-2 | TRBV29-1 | -
CASQGENTGELFF | TRBJ2-2 | TRBV12-3/TRBV12-4 | -
CASSLDRSNEQYF | TRBJ2-7 | TRBV11-2 | -
CASSLVTAFQETQYF | TRBJ2-5 | TRBV7-7 | -
CASSGPGPQNEQYF | - | TRBV7-9 | -
CASSLPGTGGKLFF | TRBJ1-4 | TRBV6-5 | TRBD1
CASSPQVFMNTEAFF | TRBJ1-1 | TRBV7-8 | -
CASSTQGGWKYEQYF | TRBJ2-7 | TRBV13 | TRBD2
CASSSRGGSGEKLFF | TRBJ1-4 | TRBV7-2 | -
CSVGTLAGGVDEQFF | TRBJ2-1 | TRBV29-1 | TRBD2
CASSLEYSPLHF | TRBJ1-6 | TRBV7-2 | -
CSVESPSGYEQYF | TRBJ2-7 | TRBV29-1 | TRBD2
CASSVRGQYTQYF | TRBJ2-3 | TRBV27 | TRBD1
CASSYSRQEEDRGKNIQYF | TRBJ2-4 | TRBV6-5 | TRBD1
CSVEYQSSYNEQFF | TRBJ2-1 | TRBV29-1 | -
CTTSSAGRGGETQYF | TRBJ2-5 | TRBV15 | -
CASTTGTGNEKLFF | TRBJ1-4 | TRBV6-2/TRBV6-3 | TRBD1
CASRGSTQGLYGYTF | TRBJ1-2 | TRBV7-9 | -
CASSQAANQETQYF | TRBJ2-5 | TRBV3-1 | -
CSVADRVMEELFF | TRBJ2-2 | TRBV29-1 | TRBD1
CSVEDAGYEQYF | TRBJ2-7 | TRBV29-1 | -
CASSSGTSFIYGYTF | TRBJ1-2 | TRBV11-2 | -
CASSSLTRYEQFF | - | TRBV11-2 | -
CASSYGGYEQFF | - | TRBV6-5 | -
CASSEAQGTNTGELFF | TRBJ2-2 | TRBV2 | -
CASSYRDGLRSPLHF | TRBJ1-6 | TRBV28 | -
CASSRLAVGATGELFF | TRBJ2-2 | TRBV18 | TRBD2
CASSPGTANYEQYF | TRBJ2-7 | TRBV7-2 | -
CASSREGGNGDEQYF | TRBJ2-7 | TRBV2 | -
CASSPPGQRVTGELFF | TRBJ2-2 | TRBV7-9 | -
CSAREGTRGVEQFF | TRBJ2-1 | TRBV20-1 | TRBD2
CASSYSYRTAYGYTF | TRBJ1-2 | TRBV6-5 | -
CSARGTGQDQPQHF | TRBJ1-5 | TRBV29-1 | TRBD1
CASSYAGILNNEQFF | TRBJ2-1 | TRBV6-2/TRBV6-3 | -
CASSEEGYGYTF | TRBJ1-2 | TRBV2 | -
CSARWGGYEQYF | - | TRBV20-1 | TRBD2
CASMISITNEGGYTF | TRBJ1-2 | TRBV2 | -
CSASPLLRVHKNNEQFF | TRBJ2-1 | TRBV20-1 | -
CASSQDFDSVGAYEQYF | TRBJ2-7 | TRBV4-3 | -
CASSLHGGDQETQYF | TRBJ2-5 | TRBV4-3 | TRBD2
CSVPLTGDYEQYF | - | TRBV29-1 | TRBD1
CASRWTSGGADEQFF | - | TRBV12-3/TRBV12-4 | TRBD2